These T cell receptor beta chains were read from a single sample in a study of cytomegalovirus exposure and HLA in healthy donors. Sequencing used immunoSEQ multiplex PCR; TCRdb keeps in-frame clones, though not all of them. The data contain 120,000 or so clones, roughly 89% of them singletons. The sample taken for sequencing was PBMCs. These receptors were obtained from a woman between 18 and 29 years old in good health and CMV-seronegative. Each CDR3 is given with its conserved first and last residue. A D gene is named only where the DNA matches it firmly. A row's size may be missing; if present it is once, few, many or a size class.

CASSPGAQTVNTEAFF TGCGCCAGCAGCCCAGGGGCCCAAACCGTGAACACTGAAGCTTTCTTT . TRBJ1-1 . TRBV5-1
CASSVGLAGSYEQYF TGTGCCAGCAGCGTAGGACTAGCGGGGTCCTACGAGCAGTACTTC TRBD2 TRBJ2-7 once TRBV9
CASSQGTSGTVVTGELFF TGTGCCAGCAGCCAAGGGACTAGCGGGACCGTGGTCACCGGGGAGCTGTTTTTT TRBD2 TRBJ2-2 . TRBV4-2
CAISESAVNTEAFF TGTGCCATCAGTGAGTCGGCGGTGAACACTGAAGCTTTCTTT . TRBJ1-1 . TRBV10-3
CSVERDMNTEAFF TGCAGCGTTGAACGGGATATGAACACTGAAGCTTTCTTT . TRBJ1-1 . TRBV29-1
CASSPSTGGEGYTF TGTGCCAGCAGCCCTTCGACAGGGGGCGAGGGCTACACCTTC TRBD1 TRBJ1-2 . TRBV9
CASSQPQGLGSPLHF TGTGCCAGCAGCCAACCCCAGGGGCTAGGTTCACCCCTCCACTTT . TRBJ1-6 . TRBV28
CAWSSTTSGRVDEQFF TGTGCCTGGAGTTCGACCACTAGCGGGAGAGTCGATGAGCAGTTCTTC TRBD2 TRBJ2-1 . TRBV30
CASSHTSGSYNEQFF TGTGCCAGCAGCCACACTAGCGGGTCCTACAATGAGCAGTTCTTC TRBD2 TRBJ2-1 . TRBV7-9
CASTRPGQVSYEQYF TGTGCCAGCACCAGACCGGGACAGGTTTCCTACGAGCAGTACTTC TRBD1 TRBJ2-7 . TRBV28
CASSVGDRLIEAFF TGTGCCAGCAGCGTAGGGGACAGACTCATTGAAGCTTTCTTT TRBD1 TRBJ1-1 . TRBV9
CASSQGGEDFGYTF TGCGCCAGCAGCCAAGGGGGAGAGGATTTTGGCTACACCTTC . TRBJ1-2 . TRBV4-3
CASARNSGNTDTQYF TGTGCCAGCGCCCGAAATAGCGGAAACACAGATACGCAGTATTTT . TRBJ2-3 . TRBV6-4
CASSNPGTGYYNEQFF TGTGCCAGCAGTAACCCCGGGACAGGGTACTACAATGAGCAGTTCTTC TRBD1 TRBJ2-1 . TRBV28
CASRWDRGHAGNTIYF TGTGCCAGCAGATGGGACAGGGGGCATGCTGGAAACACCATATATTTT TRBD1 TRBJ1-3 once TRBV6-6
CASSQERRAGELFF TGTGCCAGCAGCCAAGAAAGGAGGGCCGGGGAGCTGTTTTTT . TRBJ2-2 once TRBV4-2
CASSPGLAGVETQYF TGTGCCAGCAGTCCCGGACTAGCGGGAGTGGAGACCCAGTACTTC TRBD2 TRBJ2-5 . TRBV2
CASMGSSYEQYF TGTGCCAGCATGGGGAGCTCCTACGAGCAGTACTTC . TRBJ2-7 . TRBV11-2
CASSLVWGSEAFF TGTGCCAGCAGCTTAGTTTGGGGCTCTGAAGCTTTCTTT . TRBJ1-1 . TRBV11-3
CASSERGRSTDTQYF TGTGCCAGCAGTGAACGGGGGAGGAGCACAGATACGCAGTATTTT . TRBJ2-3 . TRBV2
CASSGLAYEQYF TGTGCCAGCTCTGGACTAGCCTACGAGCAGTACTTC TRBD2 TRBJ2-7 few TRBV2
CASSPRFLVRGSYEQYF TGTGCCAGCAGCCCCAGGTTTCTGGTCAGGGGCTCCTACGAGCAGTACTTC . TRBJ2-7 . TRBV11-3
CASSEAVTGYGYTF TGTGCCAGCAGTGAAGCGGTAACGGGATATGGCTACACCTTC . TRBJ1-2 . TRBV2
CATSRDRGGPNEQFF TGTGCCACCAGCAGAGATCGGGGGGGGCCGAATGAGCAGTTCTTC TRBD2 TRBJ2-1 once TRBV15
CASSSHGGSGELFF TGTGCCAGCAGCTCCCACGGGGGGTCCGGGGAGCTGTTTTTT TRBD2 TRBJ2-2 . TRBV9
CASSLSGGTGELFF TGTGCCAGCAGCTTAAGCGGTGGGACCGGGGAGCTGTTTTTT . TRBJ2-2 . TRBV7-9
CASSQDIRGSGANVLTF TGCGCCAGCAGCCAAGATATTCGAGGGTCTGGGGCCAACGTCCTGACTTTC . TRBJ2-6 few TRBV4-1
CASSTPRREFYEQYF TGTGCCAGCAGTACCCCGCGGAGGGAATTCTACGAGCAGTACTTC . TRBJ2-7 . TRBV27
CASSPAGLNEKLFF TGTGCCAGCAGCCCGGCAGGGCTGAATGAAAAACTGTTTTTT . TRBJ1-4 once TRBV7-2
CASSETGLVVGTQYF TGCGCCAGCAGCGAGACGGGACTAGTCGTCGGAACGCAGTATTTT TRBD2 TRBJ2-3 . TRBV10-1
CASSSFIAASYNEQFF TGTGCCAGCAGCTCCTTCATAGCGGCCTCCTACAATGAGCAGTTCTTC . TRBJ2-1 once TRBV7-6
CASSREQGFDEKLFF TGTGCCAGCAGCCGGGAACAGGGATTTGATGAAAAACTGTTTTTT . TRBJ1-4 . TRBV5-4
CASSLTVGLALHEQYF TGTGCCAGCTCACTTACAGTTGGACTAGCCCTCCACGAGCAGTACTTC TRBD2 TRBJ2-7 once TRBV18
CASSLIAGGMDEQYF TGTGCCAGCAGCCTAATAGCGGGAGGAATGGACGAGCAGTACTTC TRBD2 TRBJ2-7 . TRBV5-6
CASSDSTSSPQFF TGTGCCAGCAGTGACTCTACTAGCTCCCCTCAGTTCTTC . TRBJ2-1 . TRBV6-4
CASSRGHSNQPQHF TGTGCCAGCAGCCGGGGACATAGCAATCAGCCCCAGCATTTT . TRBJ1-5 . TRBV28
CASSPGQGGSGANVLTF TGCGCCAGCAGTCCGGGACAGGGGGGCTCTGGGGCCAACGTCCTGACTTTC TRBD1 TRBJ2-6 . TRBV5-1
CASSDRVSNTEAFF TGCGCCAGCAGCGACAGGGTTTCGAACACTGAAGCTTTCTTT TRBD1 TRBJ1-1 few TRBV5-1
CASSPWSLNTEAFF TGTGCCAGCAGCCCCTGGAGTCTGAACACTGAAGCTTTCTTT . TRBJ1-1 . TRBV7-8
CASSDSFSYNEQFF TGTGCCAGCAGTGACAGTTTCTCCTACAATGAGCAGTTCTTC . TRBJ2-1 . TRBV5-6
CASSNGQGASDTQYF TGTGCCAGCAGCAACGGACAGGGGGCATCAGATACGCAGTATTTT . TRBJ2-3 . TRBV21-1
CASSPGTSGTYEQYF TGTGCCAGCAGCCCGGGGACTAGCGGGACCTACGAGCAGTACTTC TRBD2 TRBJ2-7 . TRBV9
CASSLNRDNYEQYF TGTGCCAGCAGCTTAAACCGGGACAACTACGAGCAGTACTTC . TRBJ2-7 . TRBV11-1
CASSLGKTKLTDTQYF TGCGCCAGCAGCTTGGGGAAGACAAAACTCACAGATACGCAGTATTTT . TRBJ2-3 . TRBV5-1
CASSGGDSGANVLTF TGTGCCAGCAGTGGAGGGGACTCTGGGGCCAACGTCCTGACTTTC . TRBJ2-6 . TRBV28
CASSGAGLSSYNEQFF TGTGCCAGCAGCGGAGCGGGATTAAGCTCCTACAATGAGCAGTTCTTC TRBD2 TRBJ2-1 . TRBV9
CASSQVQTDTQYF TGCGCCAGCAGCCAAGTCCAGACAGATACGCAGTATTTT . TRBJ2-3 . TRBV4-3
CASSLTGTNEQFF TGCGCCAGCAGCTTGACGGGAACCAATGAGCAGTTCTTC . TRBJ2-1 few TRBV5-1
CASSGRGASPDTQYF TGTGCCAGCAGTGGGAGGGGGGCCTCTCCAGATACGCAGTATTTT . TRBJ2-3 . TRBV28
CASSPDYGGGANVLTF TGTGCCAGCTCACCAGACTACGGAGGCGGGGCCAACGTCCTGACTTTC . TRBJ2-6 . TRBV18
CASSSDRAGNTIYF TGTGCCAGCAGCTCGGACAGGGCTGGAAACACCATATATTTT TRBD1 TRBJ1-3 . TRBV5-4
CASSVRDRNTGELFF TGTGCCAGCAGCGTCCGGGACAGGAACACCGGGGAGCTGTTTTTT TRBD1 TRBJ2-2 once TRBV5-4
CASSGDFGTDRVYEQYF TGTGCCAGCAGTGGTGATTTCGGAACGGACAGGGTCTACGAGCAGTACTTC TRBD1 TRBJ2-7 . TRBV2
CASSWAGQLYTGELFF TGTGCCAGCAGTTGGGCTGGGCAGCTCTACACCGGGGAGCTGTTTTTT . TRBJ2-2 . TRBV6-5
CASSLIGGSYEQYF TGTGCCAGCAGTTTGATTGGGGGGTCGTACGAGCAGTACTTC . TRBJ2-7 . TRBV28
CASSQDRTSGGPQFF TGTGCCAGCAGCCAAGATCGAACTAGCGGGGGCCCACAGTTCTTC TRBD2 TRBJ2-1 . TRBV4-2